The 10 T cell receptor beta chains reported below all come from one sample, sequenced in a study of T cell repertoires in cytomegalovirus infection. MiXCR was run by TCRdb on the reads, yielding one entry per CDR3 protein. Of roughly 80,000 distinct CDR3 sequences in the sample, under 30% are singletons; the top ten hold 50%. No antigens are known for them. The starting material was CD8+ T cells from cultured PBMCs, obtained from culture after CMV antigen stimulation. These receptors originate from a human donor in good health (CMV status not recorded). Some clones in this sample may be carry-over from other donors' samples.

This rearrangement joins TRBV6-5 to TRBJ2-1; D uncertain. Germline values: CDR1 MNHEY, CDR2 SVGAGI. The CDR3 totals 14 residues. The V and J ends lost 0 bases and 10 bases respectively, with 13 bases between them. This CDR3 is CASSYSGTAQEQFF. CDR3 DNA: TGTGCCAGCAGTTACTCGGGAACGGCGCAAGAGCAGTTCTTC.

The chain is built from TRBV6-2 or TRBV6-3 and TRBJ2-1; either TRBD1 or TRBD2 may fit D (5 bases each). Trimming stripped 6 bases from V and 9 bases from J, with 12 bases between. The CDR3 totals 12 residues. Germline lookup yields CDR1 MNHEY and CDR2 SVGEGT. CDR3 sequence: CASSPAGSEQFF. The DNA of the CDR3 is TGTGCCAGCAGCCCCGCAGGGAGTGAGCAGTTCTTC.

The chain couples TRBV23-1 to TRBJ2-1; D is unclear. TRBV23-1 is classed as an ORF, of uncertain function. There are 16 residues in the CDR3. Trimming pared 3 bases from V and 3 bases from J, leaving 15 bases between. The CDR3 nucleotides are TGCGCCAGCAGTCATCCGACCTTAAAGGACTACAATGAGCAGTTCTTC. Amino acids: CASSHPTLKDYNEQFF.

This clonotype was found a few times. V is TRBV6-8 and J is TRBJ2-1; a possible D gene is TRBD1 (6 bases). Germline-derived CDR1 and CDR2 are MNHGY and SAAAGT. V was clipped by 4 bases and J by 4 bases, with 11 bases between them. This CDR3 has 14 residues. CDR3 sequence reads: CASSSGGVYNEQFF. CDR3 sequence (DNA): TGTGCCAGCAGTTCTGGGGGCGTTTACAATGAGCAGTTCTTC.

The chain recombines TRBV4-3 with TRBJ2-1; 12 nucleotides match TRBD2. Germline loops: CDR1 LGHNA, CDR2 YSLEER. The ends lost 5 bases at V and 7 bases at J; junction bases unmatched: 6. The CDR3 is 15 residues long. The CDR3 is CASSSLAGGLNEQFF. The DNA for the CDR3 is TGCGCCAGCAGCTCACTAGCGGGGGGCTTGAATGAGCAGTTCTTC.

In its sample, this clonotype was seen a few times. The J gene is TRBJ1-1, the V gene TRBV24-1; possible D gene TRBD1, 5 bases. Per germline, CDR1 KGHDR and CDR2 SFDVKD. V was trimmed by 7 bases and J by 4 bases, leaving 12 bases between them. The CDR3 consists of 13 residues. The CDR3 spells CATRQRGGTEAFF. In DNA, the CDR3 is TGTGCCACCAGACAGAGGGGTGGCACTGAAGCTTTCTTT.

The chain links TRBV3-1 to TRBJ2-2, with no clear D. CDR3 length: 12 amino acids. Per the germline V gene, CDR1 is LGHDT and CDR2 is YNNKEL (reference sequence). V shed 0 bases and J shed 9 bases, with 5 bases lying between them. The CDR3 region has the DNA TGTGCCAGCAGCCAAGAAGACCGGGAGCTGTTTTTT. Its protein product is CASSQEDRELFF.

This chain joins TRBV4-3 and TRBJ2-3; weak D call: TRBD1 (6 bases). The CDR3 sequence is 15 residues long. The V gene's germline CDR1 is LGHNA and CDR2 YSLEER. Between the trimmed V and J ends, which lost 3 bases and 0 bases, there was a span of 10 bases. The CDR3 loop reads CASSHGQSSTDTQYF. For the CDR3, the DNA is TGCGCCAGCAGCCACGGACAGTCTAGCACAGATACGCAGTATTTT.

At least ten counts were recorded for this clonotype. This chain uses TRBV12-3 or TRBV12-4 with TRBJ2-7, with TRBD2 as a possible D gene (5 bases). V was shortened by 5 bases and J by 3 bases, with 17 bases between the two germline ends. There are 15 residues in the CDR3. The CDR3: CASSPTGISRYEQYF. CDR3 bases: TGTGCCAGCAGTCCTACCGGGATATCCCGCTACGAGCAGTACTTC.

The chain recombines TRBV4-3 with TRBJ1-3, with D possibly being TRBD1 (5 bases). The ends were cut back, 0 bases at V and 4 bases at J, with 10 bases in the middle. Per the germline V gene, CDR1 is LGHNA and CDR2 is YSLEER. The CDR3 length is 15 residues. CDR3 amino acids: CASSQEVDSGNTIYF. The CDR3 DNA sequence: TGCGCCAGCAGCCAAGAGGTAGACAGCGGAAACACCATATATTTT.